Below, 7 T cell receptor beta chains from the same sample are listed, as sequenced in a study of T cells in Graves' hyperthyroidism and ophthalmopathy. RNA transcripts gave rise to amplified TCR beta CDR3 regions. First-round RT-PCR of the TCR CDR3 relied on the HTBI primer set. MiXCR was run by TCRdb on the multiplex PCR reads, yielding one entry per CDR3 protein. The sample records approximately 210,000 distinct CDR3 sequences, roughly a sixth being singletons. The sample taken for sequencing was blood. The origin of the receptors is a man aged 45-60 years with Graves' hyperthyroidism.

The rearrangement links TRBV9 to TRBJ2-5; unclear D gene. Germline-derived CDR1 and CDR2 are SGDLS and YYNGEE. V lost 4 bases and J lost 7, with 5 bases in between. This CDR3 comprises 10 residues. The CDR3 loop reads CASSPVTQYF. The DNA for the CDR3 is TGTGCCAGCAGCCCGGTGACCCAGTACTTC.

About this clonotype: A single base separates this from a much larger clone, so it may be a read error. This chain joins TRBV3-1 and TRBJ1-1, with TRBD1 as a possible D gene (6 bases). The germline V gene encodes CDR1 LGHDT and CDR2 YNNKEL (reference sequence). CDR3 length: 14 amino acids. The CDR3 loop reads CTSSFRGGGTEAFF. In nucleotides, the CDR3 is TGTACCAGCAGCTTCAGGGGCGGCGGGACTGAAGCTTTCTTT.

This clonotype was recorded a few times. This chain links TRBV28 with TRBJ2-3; 9 bases align to TRBD2. The germline V gene encodes CDR1 MDHEN and CDR2 SYDVKM. The V and J ends lost 2 bases and 5 bases, in that order; junction bases with no gene match: 5. The CDR3 loop spans 15 amino acids. CDR3 amino acids: CASSLTAGGLDTQYF. In DNA form, the CDR3 reads TGTGCCAGCAGTTTAACAGCGGGAGGATTAGATACGCAGTATTTT.

This clonotype has only a few counts. The genes are TRBV10-2 and TRBJ2-2; TRBD2 aligns across 10 bases. The germline CDR1 and CDR2 sequences are WSHSY and SAAADI. The junction had 7 bases not matched to a gene; V was cut back by 10 bases and J by 5 bases. The CDR3 is 14 amino acids. Written as DNA, the CDR3 is TGCGCCACCAGAATAGCGGGAGGTACCGGGGAGCTGTTTTTT. Translating it yields CATRIAGGTGELFF.

Ten or more counts support this clonotype. The chain combines TRBV20-1 with TRBJ2-3; TRBD2 agrees at 10 bases. Germline trimming cut 2 bases from V and 5 bases from J; bases unmatched to any gene: 7. This CDR3 is 15 amino acids long. The germline V gene encodes CDR1 DFQATT and CDR2 SNEGSKA (reference sequence). This chain's CDR3 is CSARRTSGSGDTQYF. DNA of the CDR3: TGCAGTGCTAGAAGGACTAGCGGATCCGGAGATACGCAGTATTTT.

Many counts were recorded for this clonotype. The J gene is TRBJ2-3, the V gene TRBV2, with D unresolved. CDR1 and CDR2 (germline): SNHLY, FYNNEI. The CDR3 consists of 15 residues. The V end was cut by 1 base, the J end by 0 bases, with 8 bases between. Written as DNA, the CDR3 is TGTGCCAGCAGTGAAGGGGTGGGAAGCACAGATACGCAGTATTTT. Translating it yields CASSEGVGSTDTQYF.

This clonotype was seen many times. The chain employs TRBV15 and TRBJ2-5; D tentatively fits TRBD1 or TRBD2 (5 bases each). The ends were cut back, 1 base at V and 3 bases at J, with 9 bases in the middle. CDR1 LNHNV and CDR2 YYDKDF come from the germline V gene (reference sequence). The CDR3 is made up of 14 amino acids. The DNA for the CDR3 is TGTGCCACCAGCAGAGGGGGGACGGAAGAGACCCAGTACTTC. This translates into CATSRGGTEETQYF. The entire variable domain, with the rest obtained from reference TRBV15 and TRBJ2-5, is as follows: DAMVIQNPRYQVTQFGKPVTLSCSQTLNHNVMYWYQQKSSQAPKLLFHYYDKDFNNEADTPDNFQSRRPNTSFCFLDIRSPGLGDTAMYLCATSRGGTEETQYFGPGTRLLVL.